The 17 T cell receptor beta chains listed next were all sequenced from one sample in a study of blood T cells in healthy people across ages. Through a sample-barcoded 5' primer and a J-beta primer mix, a second PCR was run for roughly 6 to 12 cycles. TCRdb recomputed calls from the 5' RACE reads with MiXCR, one row per CDR3 protein. The profile covers approximately 850,000 distinct CDR3 sequences, with roughly 64% appearing a single time and around 22% taken by the ten largest. Input material: blood. All receptors come from a man aged 25-45 years in good health.

The chain links TRBV20-1 to TRBJ2-7; 7 nucleotides line up with TRBD2. Germline V gene sequence: CDR1 DFQATT, CDR2 SNEGSKA (reference sequence). Losses at the gene ends were 0 bases for V and 3 bases for J; bases not matched to a gene: 8. This CDR3 region has 15 residues. This CDR3 reads CSAREPAGRRYEQYF. CDR3 DNA: TGCAGTGCTAGAGAACCAGCGGGAAGACGCTACGAGCAGTACTTC.

This chain links TRBV7-2 with TRBJ2-7, with D maybe TRBD1 (5 bases). From germline, CDR1 is SGHTA and CDR2 FQGNSA. The CDR3 runs to 14 residues. Deletions cut 0 bases from V and 7 bases from J, with 13 bases between. CDR3 region: CASSLAGQGWEQYF. In DNA form, the CDR3 reads TGTGCCAGCAGCTTAGCAGGGCAGGGTTGGGAGCAGTACTTC.

The chain has TRBV7-2 and TRBJ2-7, with D maybe TRBD2 (5 bases). Trimming took 2 bases from V and 1 from J, leaving 12 bases between them. The CDR3 runs to 15 residues. Per germline, CDR1 SGHTA and CDR2 FQGNSA. Written as DNA, the CDR3 is TGTGCCAGCAGCTTATCACGAGGGATTTCCTACGAGCAGTACTTC. Its protein is CASSLSRGISYEQYF.

With respect to this clonotype: The junction shows a germline mismatch at one end, possibly a read error. The chain combines TRBV20-1 with TRBJ1-2, with D maybe TRBD1 (5 bases). This CDR3 comprises 12 residues. Per germline, CDR1 DFQATT and CDR2 SNEGSKA (reference sequence). For the CDR3, the DNA is TGCAGGGCTACCTTCCTCGGGGGTGGCTACACCTTC. Translated, it gives CRATFLGGGYTF.

J is TRBJ1-2 and V is TRBV21-1; the D call in the table, TRBD1, was not verified against the DNA. TRBV21-1 is noted as a pseudogene. The CDR3 sequence is 15 residues long. The CDR3 bases are TGTGCCAGCAGCATCCCGGGACAGCCTCCGGAGGGCTACACCTTC. As protein: CASSIPGQPPEGYTF.

The V call is TRBV4-2, the J call TRBJ2-4, with 7 nucleotides matching TRBD2. This CDR3 has 16 amino acids. With 0 bases clipped from V and 6 bases from J, the junction kept 8 bases outside the gene matches. Germline V lookup: CDR1 LGHNA, CDR2 YNFKEQ. In nucleotides, the CDR3 is TGTGCCAGCAGCCAAGATCTCCGGTCGGGGGGAAACATTCAGTACTTC. Its protein is CASSQDLRSGGNIQYF.

This chain connects TRBV12-3 or TRBV12-4 to TRBJ2-2, with D maybe TRBD2 (6 bases). The length of the CDR3 is 16 residues. Trimming stripped 6 bases from V and 4 bases from J, with 18 bases between. CDR3 sequence: CASSFARGSGTGELFF. In DNA form, the CDR3 reads TGTGCCAGCAGCTTTGCCCGGGGGTCAGGCACCGGGGAGCTGTTTTTT.

About this clonotype: This clone may be a read error of a much larger clone one base away. The chain uses TRBV20-1 and TRBJ2-1, with D perhaps given as TRBD1 or TRBD2 (5 bases each). The ends were cut back, 5 bases at V and 7 bases at J, with 21 bases in the middle. Germline assignment: CDR1 DFQATT and CDR2 SNEGSKA (reference sequence). The CDR3 is made up of 15 amino acids. For the CDR3, the DNA is TGCAGTGCTTCGGATGGAGCTCGGTGGGGGAATGAGCAGTTCTTC. Residues: CSASDGARWGNEQFF.

The V gene is TRBV15, the J gene TRBJ2-6; 11 bases are a match to TRBD1. The CDR3 runs 17 residues. Germline CDR1 reads LNHNV; CDR2 reads YYDKDF (reference sequence). J gave up 1 base and V 5 bases, and 4 bases lay outside the gene matches. CDR3 coding DNA: TGTGCCACCAGCCGAGGACAGGGGGCTTCTGGGGCCAACGTCCTGACTTTC. Translation gives CATSRGQGASGANVLTF. The whole variable domain, filled in from reference TRBV15 and TRBJ2-6, reads DAMVIQNPRYQVTQFGKPVTLSCSQTLNHNVMYWYQQKSSQAPKLLFHYYDKDFNNEADTPDNFQSRRPNTSFCFLDIRSPGLGDTAMYLCATSRGQGASGANVLTFGAGSRLTVL.

V gene TRBV28 combines with J gene TRBJ2-1; possibly TRBD2 for D (5 bases). The germline V gene has CDR1 MDHEN and CDR2 SYDVKM. V lost 6 bases, J lost 0 bases, and 15 bases lay in between. The CDR3 sequence is 16 residues long. The CDR3 DNA follows: TGTGCCAGCAGCCCCAGCACGGGGAGCTCCTACAATGAGCAGTTCTTC. As protein: CASSPSTGSSYNEQFF. The complete variable domain, with remaining parts taken from reference TRBV28 and TRBJ2-1, reads DVKVTQSSRYLVKRTGEKVFLECVQDMDHENMFWYRQDPGLGLRLIYFSYDVKMKEKGDIPEGYSVSREKKERFSLILESASTNQTSMYLCASSPSTGSSYNEQFFGPGTRLTVL.

The chain employs TRBV30 and TRBJ2-7; 7 nucleotides line up with TRBD1. J was trimmed by 4 bases and V by 4 bases; bases with no gene match: 7. The CDR3 covers 13 residues. The germline gives CDR1 GTSNPN, CDR2 SVGIG (reference sequence). DNA of the CDR3: TGTGCCTGGATAAACAGGGGCACGTACGAGCAGTACTTC. This translates into CAWINRGTYEQYF.

The J gene is TRBJ2-5, the V gene TRBV10-3; possible D gene TRBD1, 5 bases. The V gene's germline CDR1 is ENHRY and CDR2 SYGVKD. V lost 2 bases, J lost 0 bases, and 10 bases lay in between. The length of the CDR3 is 15 residues. This CDR3 is CAISETTGHQETQYF. The CDR3, as DNA: TGTGCCATCAGTGAGACAACAGGCCACCAAGAGACCCAGTACTTC.

J is TRBJ1-6 and V is TRBV4-2, with D maybe TRBD1 (5 bases). Trimming removed 6 bases at V and 11 bases at J, with 17 bases between. CDR1 is LGHNA and CDR2 is YNFKEQ in the germline V gene. This CDR3 contains 14 residues. The DNA for the CDR3 is TGTGCCAGCAGTGCCACCGGGGGTACGGCACCCCTCCACTTT. Its protein is CASSATGGTAPLHF.

The chain uses TRBV29-1 and TRBJ2-7, with 7 bases lining up with TRBD1. V was clipped by 7 bases and J by 3 bases; unmatched bases: 12. The CDR3 loop spans 14 amino acids. The V gene's germline CDR1 is SQVTM and CDR2 ANQGSEA. In DNA form, the CDR3 reads TGCAGCGCCCAGACAGGGAACTCCCTCTACGAGCAGTACTTC. Translation: CSAQTGNSLYEQYF.

The gene calls are TRBV12-3 or TRBV12-4 and TRBJ2-5, with D perhaps TRBD2 (6 bases). The CDR3 covers 15 residues. The V gene lost 3 bases and the J gene lost 2 bases, with 13 bases spanning the gap. The CDR3 nucleotides are TGTGCCAGCAGTTTCGGGCGGGGAAATCAAGAGACCCAGTACTTC. Its translation: CASSFGRGNQETQYF.

This clonotype was detected a few times. This chain connects TRBV29-1 to TRBJ2-5; 9 positions agree with TRBD1. Germline CDR1 is SQVTM and CDR2 is ANQGSEA. Trimming at V came to 7 bases and at J to 3 bases, leaving 3 bases not matched to a gene. This CDR3 spans 12 amino acids. In nucleotides, the CDR3 is TGCAGCGCCCGGACAGGGGAAGAGACCCAGTACTTC. This sequence encodes CSARTGEETQYF.

This clonotype was recorded once. The genes are TRBV2 and TRBJ1-4; 7 nucleotides agree with TRBD1. Trimming removed 6 bases from V and 4 bases from J; junction bases left unmatched: 5. The CDR3 is made up of 14 amino acids. Germline CDR1 is SNHLY and CDR2 is FYNNEI. In nucleotides, the CDR3 is TGTGCCAGCAGCAGGGGACAGAATAATGAAAAACTGTTTTTT. Its protein product is CASSRGQNNEKLFF.